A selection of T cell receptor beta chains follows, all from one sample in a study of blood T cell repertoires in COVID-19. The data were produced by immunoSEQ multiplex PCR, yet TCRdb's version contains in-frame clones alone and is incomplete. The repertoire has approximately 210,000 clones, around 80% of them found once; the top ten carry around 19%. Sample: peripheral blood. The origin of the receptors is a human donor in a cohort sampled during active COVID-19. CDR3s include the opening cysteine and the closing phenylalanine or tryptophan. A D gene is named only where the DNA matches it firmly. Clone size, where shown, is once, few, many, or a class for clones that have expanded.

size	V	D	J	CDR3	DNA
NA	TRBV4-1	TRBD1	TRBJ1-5	CASSQAGGPYGYSNQPQHF	TGCGCCAGCAGCCAAGCAGGGGGGCCGTATGGGTATAGCAATCAGCCCCAGCATTTT
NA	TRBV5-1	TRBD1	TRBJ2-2	CASSFRTGAGELFF	TGCGCCAGCAGCTTTAGGACAGGGGCCGGGGAGCTGTTTTTT
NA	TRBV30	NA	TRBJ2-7	CAWSVLSDEQYF	TGTGCCTGGAGTGTTCTAAGCGACGAGCAGTACTTC
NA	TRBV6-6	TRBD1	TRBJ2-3	CASSRDREKDTQYF	TGTGCCAGCAGTAGGGACAGGGAGAAGGATACGCAGTATTTT
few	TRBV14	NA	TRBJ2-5	CASSQNGETQYF	TGTGCCAGCAGCCAAAACGGGGAGACCCAGTACTTC
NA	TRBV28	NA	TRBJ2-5	CASSLQVGTQYF	TGTGCCAGCAGTTTGCAGGTTGGGACCCAGTACTTC
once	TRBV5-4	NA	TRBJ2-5	CASSLGTGKETQYF	TGTGCCAGCAGCCTGGGCACAGGGAAAGAGACCCAGTACTTC
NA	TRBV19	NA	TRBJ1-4	CASSIRGAHEGRYNEKLFF	TGTGCCAGTAGTATACGGGGGGCTCATGAAGGACGGTATAATGAAAAACTGTTTTTT
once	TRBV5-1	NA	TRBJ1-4	CASSVQVNEKLFF	TGCGCCAGCAGCGTCCAGGTTAATGAAAAACTGTTTTTT
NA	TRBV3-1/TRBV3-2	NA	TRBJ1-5	CASSVGYGDTNQPQHF	TGTGCCAGCAGCGTCGGGTACGGGGATACCAATCAGCCCCAGCATTTT
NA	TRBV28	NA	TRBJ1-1	CASRSGVAVAFF	TGTGCCAGCAGATCAGGGGTTGCTGTAGCTTTCTTT
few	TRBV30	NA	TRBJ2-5	CAWSQWTQGETQYF	TGTGCCTGGAGTCAGTGGACCCAGGGAGAGACCCAGTACTTC
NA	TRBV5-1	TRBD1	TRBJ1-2	CASSPGQANYGYTF	TGCGCCAGCAGCCCAGGACAGGCTAACTATGGCTACACCTTC
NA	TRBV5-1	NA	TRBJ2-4	CASSLGGQNIQYF	TGCGCCAGCAGCTTGGGGGGCCAAAACATTCAGTACTTC
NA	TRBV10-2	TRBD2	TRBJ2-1	CASSGTGGNNEQFF	TGCGCCAGCAGCGGGACGGGAGGTAACAATGAGCAGTTCTTC
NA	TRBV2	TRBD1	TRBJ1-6	CASSADREGRTPLHF	TGTGCCAGCAGCGCGGACAGGGAGGGTCGGACACCCCTCCACTTT
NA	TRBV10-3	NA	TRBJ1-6	CAISESNLTRGNSPLHF	TGTGCCATCAGTGAGTCGAATCTCACCCGGGGGAATTCACCCCTCCACTTT
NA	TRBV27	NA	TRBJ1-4	CASSLSRGWSEKLFF	TGTGCCAGCAGTTTATCCAGGGGCTGGAGTGAAAAACTGTTTTTT
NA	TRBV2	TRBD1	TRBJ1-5	CASSGTGGNQPQHF	TGTGCCAGCAGTGGGACAGGGGGCAATCAGCCCCAGCATTTT
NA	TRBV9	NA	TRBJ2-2	CASSVGVGVTGELFF	TGTGCCAGCAGCGTAGGGGTAGGGGTCACCGGGGAGCTGTTTTTT
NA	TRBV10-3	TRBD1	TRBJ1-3	CAIRPRGLGNTIYF	TGTGCCATCAGACCTAGGGGGCTCGGAAACACCATATATTTT
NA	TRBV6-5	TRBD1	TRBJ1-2	CASIDQGQGADGYTF	TGTGCCAGCATAGACCAGGGACAGGGGGCGGATGGCTACACCTTC
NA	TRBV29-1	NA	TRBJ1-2	CSAREEGYGYTF	TGCAGCGCCCGAGAGGAGGGTTATGGCTACACCTTC
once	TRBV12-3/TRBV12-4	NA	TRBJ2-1	CASSLTRGGEQFF	TGTGCCAGCAGTTTAACGAGGGGGGGTGAGCAGTTCTTC
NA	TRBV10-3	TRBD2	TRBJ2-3	CAISDVAGGPDTQYF	TGTGCCATCAGTGACGTAGCGGGAGGGCCAGATACGCAGTATTTT
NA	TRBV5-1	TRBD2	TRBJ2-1	CASSLEGRAAYNEQFF	TGCGCCAGCAGCTTGGAAGGGAGGGCCGCCTACAATGAGCAGTTCTTC
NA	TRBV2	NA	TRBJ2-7	CASIWTPTLYEQYF	TGTGCCAGCATATGGACACCGACACTTTACGAGCAGTACTTC
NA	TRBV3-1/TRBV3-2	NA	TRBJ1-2	CASSLPRGVRGSFYGYTF	TGTGCCAGCAGCCTTCCCCGGGGGGTGAGGGGATCATTCTATGGCTACACCTTC
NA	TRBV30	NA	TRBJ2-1	CAYAAGAINEQFF	TGTGCCTATGCTGCGGGTGCAATCAATGAGCAGTTCTTC
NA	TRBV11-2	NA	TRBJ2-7	CASSYQTAGVEQYF	TGTGCCAGCAGTTACCAAACAGCGGGTGTCGAGCAGTACTTC
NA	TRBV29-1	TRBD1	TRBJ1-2	CSVSTGNYGYTF	TGCAGCGTATCGACAGGGAACTATGGCTACACCTTC
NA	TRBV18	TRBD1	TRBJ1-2	CASSPQGADGYTF	TGTGCCAGCTCACCACAGGGGGCTGATGGCTACACCTTC
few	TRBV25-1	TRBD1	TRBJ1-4	CASNGGTGEKLFF	TGTGCCAGCAACGGGGGGACAGGGGAAAAACTGTTTTTT
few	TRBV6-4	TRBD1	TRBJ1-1	CASSVIQGAGAFF	TGTGCCAGCAGTGTCATACAGGGGGCTGGGGCTTTCTTT
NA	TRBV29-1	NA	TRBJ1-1	CSVRQEMNTEAFF	TGCAGCGTCAGACAGGAAATGAACACTGAAGCTTTCTTT
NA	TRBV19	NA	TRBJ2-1	CASSVRVDGNEQFF	TGTGCCAGTAGTGTCAGGGTGGATGGGAATGAGCAGTTCTTC
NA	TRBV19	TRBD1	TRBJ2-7	CASSISRGQTYEQYF	TGTGCCAGTAGTATATCGAGGGGACAGACCTACGAGCAGTACTTC
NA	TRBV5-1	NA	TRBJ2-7	CASKGENEQYF	TGCGCCAGCAAGGGGGAAAACGAGCAGTACTTC
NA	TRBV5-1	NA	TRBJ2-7	CASSPGGVYEQYF	TGCGCCAGCAGTCCCGGCGGGGTCTACGAGCAGTACTTC
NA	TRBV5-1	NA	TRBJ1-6	CASSQDTNSPLHF	TGCGCCAGCAGCCAGGACACAAATTCACCCCTCCACTTT
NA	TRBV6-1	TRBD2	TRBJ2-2	CASSEAQWGGRMNTGELFF	TGTGCCAGCAGTGAAGCGCAGTGGGGAGGGAGGATGAACACCGGGGAGCTGTTTTTT
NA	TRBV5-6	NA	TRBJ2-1	CASSLAFGGLPNEQFF	TGTGCCAGCAGCTTGGCCTTCGGGGGGCTCCCCAATGAGCAGTTCTTC
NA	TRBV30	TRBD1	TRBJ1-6	CANRDSYNSPLHF	TGTGCCAACCGGGACAGCTATAATTCACCCCTCCACTTT
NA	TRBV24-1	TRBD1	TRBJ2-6	CATRARDRGPVPSGANVLTF	TGTGCCACCAGGGCCCGGGACAGGGGGCCGGTACCTTCTGGGGCCAACGTCCTGACTTTC
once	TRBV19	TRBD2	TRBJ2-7	CASTSAGTTEQYF	TGTGCCAGTACCTCCGCTGGGACTACCGAGCAGTACTTC
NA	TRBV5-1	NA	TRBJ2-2	CASSLQSLTGELFF	TGCGCCAGCAGCCTACAGAGTTTGACCGGGGAGCTGTTTTTT
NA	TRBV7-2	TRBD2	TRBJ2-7	CASSVDTSGYEQYF	TGTGCCAGCAGCGTAGACACTAGCGGCTACGAGCAGTACTTC
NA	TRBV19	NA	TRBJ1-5	CASSNERRNQPQHF	TGTGCCAGTAGTAACGAGCGCCGAAATCAGCCCCAGCATTTT
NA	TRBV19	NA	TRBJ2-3	CASSISGGGHRANTQYF	TGTGCCAGTAGTATAAGTGGAGGAGGGCATCGCGCAAATACGCAGTATTTT
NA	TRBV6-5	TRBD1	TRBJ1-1	CASDKGQGASEAFF	TGTGCCAGCGATAAAGGACAGGGGGCTTCTGAAGCTTTCTTT
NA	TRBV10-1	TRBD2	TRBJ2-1	CASSGTNRDNEQFF	TGCGCCAGCTCCGGGACTAATCGGGACAATGAGCAGTTCTTC
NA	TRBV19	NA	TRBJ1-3	CASSKMSSGNTIYF	TGTGCCAGTTCTAAGATGAGCTCTGGAAACACCATATATTTT
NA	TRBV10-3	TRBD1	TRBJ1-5	CATSRQGDQPQHF	TGTGCCACCTCTAGACAGGGAGATCAGCCCCAGCATTTT
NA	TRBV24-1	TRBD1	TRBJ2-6	CAAGPRQGSGANVLTF	TGTGCCGCGGGTCCGAGACAGGGCTCTGGGGCCAACGTCCTGACTTTC
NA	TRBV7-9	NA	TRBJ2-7	CASSLIQGSEQYF	TGTGCCAGCAGTCTCATCCAGGGTAGCGAGCAGTACTTC